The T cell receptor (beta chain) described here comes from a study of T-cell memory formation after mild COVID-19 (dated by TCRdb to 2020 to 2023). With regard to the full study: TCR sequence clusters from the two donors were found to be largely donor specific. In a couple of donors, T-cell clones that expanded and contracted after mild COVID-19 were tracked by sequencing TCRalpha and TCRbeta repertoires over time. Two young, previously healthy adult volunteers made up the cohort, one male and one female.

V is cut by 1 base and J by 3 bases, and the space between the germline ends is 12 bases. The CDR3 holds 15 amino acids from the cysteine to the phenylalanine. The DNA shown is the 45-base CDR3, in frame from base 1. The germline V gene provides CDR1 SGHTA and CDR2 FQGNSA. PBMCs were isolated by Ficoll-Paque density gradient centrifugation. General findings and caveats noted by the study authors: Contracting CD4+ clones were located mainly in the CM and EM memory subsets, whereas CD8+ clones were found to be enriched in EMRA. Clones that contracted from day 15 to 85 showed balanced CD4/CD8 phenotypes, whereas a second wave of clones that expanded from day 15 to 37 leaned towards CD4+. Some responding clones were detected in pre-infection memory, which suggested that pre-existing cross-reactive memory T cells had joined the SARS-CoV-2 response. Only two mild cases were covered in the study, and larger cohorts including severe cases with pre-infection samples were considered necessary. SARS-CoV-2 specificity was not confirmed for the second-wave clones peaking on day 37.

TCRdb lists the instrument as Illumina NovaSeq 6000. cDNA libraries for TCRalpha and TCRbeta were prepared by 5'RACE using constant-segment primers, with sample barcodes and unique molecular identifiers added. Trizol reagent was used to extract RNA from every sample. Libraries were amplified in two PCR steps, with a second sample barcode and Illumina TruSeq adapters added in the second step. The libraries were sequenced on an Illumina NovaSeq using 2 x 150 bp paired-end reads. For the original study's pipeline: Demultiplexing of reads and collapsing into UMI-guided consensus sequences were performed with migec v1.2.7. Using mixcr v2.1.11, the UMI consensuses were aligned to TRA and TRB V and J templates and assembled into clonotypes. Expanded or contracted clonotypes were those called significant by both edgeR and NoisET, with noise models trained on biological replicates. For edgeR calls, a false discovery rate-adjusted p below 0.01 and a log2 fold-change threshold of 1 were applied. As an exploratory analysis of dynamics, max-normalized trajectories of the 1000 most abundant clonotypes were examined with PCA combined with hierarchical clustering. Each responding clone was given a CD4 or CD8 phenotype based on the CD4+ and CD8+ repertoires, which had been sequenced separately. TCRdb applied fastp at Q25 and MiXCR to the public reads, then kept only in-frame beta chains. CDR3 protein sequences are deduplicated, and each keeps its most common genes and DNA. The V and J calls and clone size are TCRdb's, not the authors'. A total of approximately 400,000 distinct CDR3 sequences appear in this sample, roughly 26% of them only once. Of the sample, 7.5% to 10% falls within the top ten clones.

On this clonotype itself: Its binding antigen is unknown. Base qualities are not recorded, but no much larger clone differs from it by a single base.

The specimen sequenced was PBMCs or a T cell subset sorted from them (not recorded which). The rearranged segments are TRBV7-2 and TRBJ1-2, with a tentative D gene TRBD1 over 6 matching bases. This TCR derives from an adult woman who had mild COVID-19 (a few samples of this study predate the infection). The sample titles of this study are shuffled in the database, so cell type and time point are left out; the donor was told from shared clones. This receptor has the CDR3 CASSLDGQTDYGYTF. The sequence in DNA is TGTGCCAGCAGCTTAGATGGACAGACCGACTATGGCTACACCTTC. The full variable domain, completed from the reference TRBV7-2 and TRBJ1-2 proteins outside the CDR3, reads GAGVSQSPSNKVTEKGKDVELRCDPISGHTALYWYRQSLGQGLEFLIYFQGNSAPDKSGLPSDRFSAERTGGSVSTLTIQRTQQEDSAVYLCASSLDGQTDYGYTFGSGTRLTVV.